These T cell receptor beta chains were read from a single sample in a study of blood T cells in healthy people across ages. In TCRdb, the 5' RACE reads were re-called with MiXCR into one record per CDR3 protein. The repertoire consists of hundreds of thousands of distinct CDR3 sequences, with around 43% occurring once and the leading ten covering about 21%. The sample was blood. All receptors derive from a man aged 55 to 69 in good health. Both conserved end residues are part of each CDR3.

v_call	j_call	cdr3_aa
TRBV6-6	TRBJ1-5	CASSLRTEYSNQPQHF
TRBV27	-	CASSFKGYEQYF
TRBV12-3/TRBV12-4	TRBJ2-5	CASSLQIGETQYF
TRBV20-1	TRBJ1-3	CSARDVSSSGNTIYF
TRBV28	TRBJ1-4	CASRWGRRGDEKLFF
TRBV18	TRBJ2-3	CASSPTRGPDTQYF
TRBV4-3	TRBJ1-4	CASSQDLSVEEKLFF
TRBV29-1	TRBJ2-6	CSVSGEPGANVLTF
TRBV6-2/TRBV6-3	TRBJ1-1	CASSVRRGGAEAFF
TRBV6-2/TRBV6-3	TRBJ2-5	CASRLAGSGETQYF
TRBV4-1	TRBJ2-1	CASSQRAESIYNEQFF
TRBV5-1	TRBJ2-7	CASSLGGQDLYEQYF
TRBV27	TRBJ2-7	CASSLYRDRGYEQYF
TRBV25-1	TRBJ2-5	CASSEVRQGRGQETQYF
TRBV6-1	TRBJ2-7	CASSEGSVMPLYEQYF
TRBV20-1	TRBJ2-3	CSASRTGGDTDTQYF
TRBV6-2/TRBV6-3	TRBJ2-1	CASIGISYNEQFF
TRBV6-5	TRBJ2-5	CASSYTAEAQGGTQYF
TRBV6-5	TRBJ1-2	CASSGGQGNGYTF
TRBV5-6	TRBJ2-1	CASSLGGLANNEQFF
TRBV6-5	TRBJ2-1	CASSYTTSGGGNEQFF
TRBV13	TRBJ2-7	CASSTTSGLDSYEQYF
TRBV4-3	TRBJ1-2	CASSQGTGNAGYTF
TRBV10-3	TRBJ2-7	CAISEGATYEQYF
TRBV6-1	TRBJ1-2	CASTREGGGASYGYTF
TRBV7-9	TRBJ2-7	CASSSFSGSTYEQYF
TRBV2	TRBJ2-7	CASRTSRYEQYF
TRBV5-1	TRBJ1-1	CASRTGGNTEAFF
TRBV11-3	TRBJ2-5	CASSFSGQAEYF
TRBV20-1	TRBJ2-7	CSAGRPRGVFYEQYF
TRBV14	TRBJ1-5	CASSQYSNQPQHF
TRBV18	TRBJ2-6	CASSPPRTGDSGANVLTF
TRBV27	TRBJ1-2	CASSPSDSDYTNYGYTF
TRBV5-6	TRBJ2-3	CASSPWGDTQYF
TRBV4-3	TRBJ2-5	CASSQELAGGRDEQYF
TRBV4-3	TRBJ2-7	CASSQEVSLAAYEQYF
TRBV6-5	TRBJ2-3	CASRRTSGGPTDTQYF
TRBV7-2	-	CASSFQRSSYNEQYF
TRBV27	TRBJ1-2	CASSLNSGRPYGYTF
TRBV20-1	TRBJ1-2	CSASRSRVGGYTF
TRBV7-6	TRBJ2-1	CASSLEGTGGTEQFF
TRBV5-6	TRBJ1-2	CASSPNRIANYGYTF
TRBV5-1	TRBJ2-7	CASSEGSEQYF
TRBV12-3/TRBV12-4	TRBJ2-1	CASSLLTNNEQFF
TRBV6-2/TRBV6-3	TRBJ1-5	CASNDREGQPQHF
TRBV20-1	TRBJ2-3	CSAPTSGGDTQYF
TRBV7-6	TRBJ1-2	CASSLESGGLYYGYTF
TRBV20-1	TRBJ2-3	CSAIAGGPAEDTQYF
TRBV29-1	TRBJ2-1	CSVDPDRGYYNEQFF
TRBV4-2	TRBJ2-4	CASSQEAGAVNIQYF
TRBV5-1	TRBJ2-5	CASSFSGSWVKDSQETQYF
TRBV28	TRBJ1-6	CASSLGTGNSPLHF